Listed below are T cell receptor beta chains from one sample, sequenced in a study of early T cells in non-severe SARS-CoV-2 infection. TCRdb fed the 5' RACE reads into MiXCR, producing one record per CDR3 protein. The sample has around 44,000 distinct CDR3 sequences, roughly 9.8% seen once. What was sequenced was whole blood. These receptors came from an adult who was a healthcare worker with PCR-confirmed SARS-CoV-2 infection or an uninfected control (not recorded which). Each CDR3 is given with its conserved first and last residue. The order of the fields is D gene, CDR3 length, V gene, J gene, clone size, CDR3 protein, CDR3 DNA. The D gene is left open where the match is weak. Clone sizes are given selectively: once, few, many, or a class where the clone is expanded.

>NA|14|TRBV18|TRBJ2-7|NA
CASSPAVSSYEQYF
TGTGCCAGCTCACCAGCGGTGTCTTCCTACGAGCAGTACTTC
>NA|15|TRBV7-8|TRBJ2-5|many
CASSVAGQGGETQYF
TGTGCCAGCAGCGTAGCGGGACAGGGAGGGGAGACCCAGTACTTC
>NA|12|TRBV27|TRBJ2-7|few
CASSFSRGEQYF
TGTGCCAGCAGTTTTTCTCGAGGCGAGCAGTACTTC
>TRBD2|15|TRBV27|TRBJ2-5|NA
CASSARGGRVETQYF
TGTGCCAGCAGTGCGCGGGGGGGTCGGGTAGAGACCCAGTACTTC
>TRBD2|15|TRBV5-6|TRBJ2-3|NA
CASSPGTSTADTQYF
TGTGCCAGCAGCCCTGGGACTAGCACCGCAGATACGCAGTATTTT
>TRBD1|15|TRBV29-1|TRBJ2-4|many
CSVEMDRVYTSIQYF
TGCAGCGTTGAGATGGACAGGGTCTATACGAGCATTCAGTACTTC
>TRBD1|16|TRBV4-2|TRBJ2-7|many
CASSQSDRVRSREQYF
TGTGCCAGCAGCCAGTCGGACAGGGTACGATCTCGCGAGCAGTACTTC
>NA|15|TRBV27|TRBJ2-1|many
CASSLDYRSHNEQFF
TGTGCCAGCAGTTTAGATTATCGGTCCCACAATGAGCAGTTCTTC
>NA|12|TRBV6-5|TRBJ2-5|few
CASSYPKGTQYF
TGTGCCAGCAGTTACCCCAAGGGGACCCAGTACTTC
>TRBD1|15|TRBV7-7|TRBJ2-1|many
CASSWGTGPYNEQFF
TGTGCCAGCAGCTGGGGGACAGGGCCATACAATGAGCAGTTCTTC
>NA|12|TRBV29-1|TRBJ1-1|few
CSVESVNTEAFF
TGCAGCGTTGAATCCGTGAACACTGAAGCTTTCTTT
>TRBD1|14|TRBV5-1|TRBJ2-1|many
CASSLDGQGNEQFF
TGCGCCAGCAGCTTGGACGGACAGGGGAATGAGCAGTTCTTC
>NA|13|TRBV19|TRBJ2-1|many
CASSPGPNNEQFF
TGTGCCAGTAGTCCTGGGCCGAACAATGAGCAGTTCTTC
>TRBD2|18|TRBV7-2|TRBJ2-5|many
CASSKRPPTAGGGETQYF
TGTGCCAGCAGCAAGCGACCCCCTACGGCGGGAGGGGGAGAGACCCAGTACTTC
>TRBD2|14|TRBV5-1|TRBJ2-5|many
CASSSGSPQETQYF
TGCGCCAGCAGCAGCGGGAGTCCCCAAGAGACCCAGTACTTC
>NA|15|TRBV5-1|TRBJ1-1|few
CASSLSPGLNTEAFF
TGCGCCAGCAGCTTGAGCCCCGGATTGAACACTGAAGCTTTCTTT
>NA|11|TRBV28|TRBJ1-1|many
CASSFGFEAFF
TGTGCCAGCAGTTTTGGTTTCGAAGCTTTCTTT
>TRBD1|15|TRBV20-1|TRBJ2-3|NA
CSAGTGSFVTDTQYF
TGCAGTGCCGGGACAGGGTCATTTGTCACAGATACGCAGTATTTT
>NA|11|TRBV30|TRBJ2-1|NA
CAWSFNYEQFF
TGTGCCTGGAGTTTCAACTATGAGCAGTTCTTC
>NA|14|TRBV7-3|TRBJ1-1|few
CASSGQGPGTEAFF
TGTGCCAGCAGCGGGCAGGGGCCTGGGACTGAAGCTTTCTTT